The 5 T cell receptor beta chains given below trace back to one sample, sequenced in a study of human T cells and chemical hapten exposure. From the RACE reads, TCRdb called clonotypes with MiXCR, one entry per CDR3 protein. The data contain 350,000 or so distinct CDR3 sequences, approximately 6.9% of them singletons. The time point here: patch test 1, 2 weeks after DPC sensitization. The treatment: therapeutic diphenylcyclopropenone sensitization with weekly scalp DPC. This specimen consisted of whole blood, obtained in connection with sensitization to the hapten diphenylcyclopropenone (DPC). The receptors derive from a woman aged 18-29 years with alopecia areata. Some clones in this sample may be carry-over from other donors' samples.

The J gene is TRBJ1-6, the V gene TRBV6-5; 10 bases line up with TRBD1. The CDR3 totals 16 residues. Germline CDR1 is MNHEY and CDR2 is SVGAGI. J lost 7 bases, V lost 2 bases, and 5 bases had no gene match. CDR3 coding DNA: TGTGCCAGCAGTTACAGTGGGACAGGGGTAAATTCACCCCTCCACTTT. Translation: CASSYSGTGVNSPLHF.

CDR3 sequence: CASSQDTSGTANEKLFF. CDR3 in DNA: TGCGCCAGCAGCCAAGATACTTCGGGGACGGCTAATGAAAAACTGTTTTTT. This chain uses TRBV4-3 with TRBJ1-4; weak D call: TRBD1 (5 bases). This CDR3 is 17 amino acids long. Trimming pared 0 bases from V and 3 bases from J, leaving 14 bases between. CDR1 LGHNA and CDR2 YSLEER come from the germline V gene.

V gene TRBV20-1 combines with J gene TRBJ1-5; D is unresolved. CDR1 DFQATT and CDR2 SNEGSKA come from the germline V gene (reference sequence). This CDR3 has 15 residues. Deletions cut 0 bases from V and 1 base from J, with 10 bases between. CDR3 sequence: CSARDRRSSNQPQHF. For the CDR3, the DNA is TGCAGTGCTAGAGATCGGCGGAGCAGCAATCAGCCCCAGCATTTT.

This clonotype was picked up many times. V is TRBV29-1 and J is TRBJ2-5; maybe TRBD1 (5 bases). CDR3 length equals 15 residues. In germline, CDR1 is SQVTM, CDR2 ANQGSEA. V lost 6 bases and J lost 4, with 21 bases in between. As DNA, the CDR3 is TGCAGCGTCCCCTCAAGGGGCTCTCGGGCAGAGACCCAGTACTTC. Translating it yields CSVPSRGSRAETQYF. Full variable domain (missing parts from reference TRBV29-1 and TRBJ2-5): SAVISQKPSRDICQRGTSLTIQCQVDSQVTMMFWYRQQPGQSLTLIATANQGSEATYESGFVIDKFPISRPNLTFSTLTVSNMSPEDSSIYLCSVPSRGSRAETQYFGPGTRLLVL.

This clonotype occurred many times. The chain links TRBV27 to TRBJ2-1, with TRBD2 matching 10 bases. The germline CDR1 and CDR2 sequences are MNHEY and SMNVEV (reference sequence). Trimming removed 6 bases from V and 7 bases from J; junction bases left unmatched: 0. The CDR3 is 12 amino acids. In DNA, the CDR3 is TGTGCCAGCAGACTAGCGGGGAATGAGCAGTTCTTC. Translated: CASRLAGNEQFF.